This paragraph covers one T cell receptor beta chain sequence. This sample stems from a study of control samples from healthy donors and cancer patients. The ends were cut back, 0 bases at V and 4 bases at J, with 5 bases in the middle. This CDR3 spans 13 amino acids. In germline, CDR1 is LGHDT, CDR2 YNNKEL (reference sequence). TCRdb's table, derived via immunoSEQ multiplex PCR, lists solely in-frame clones and lacks some. The sample has 130,000 or so clones; 75% to 95% are singletons. The clonotype originates from a man aged 35-49 years in good health. Material for sequencing was blood. The chain links TRBV3-1 (or the pseudogene TRBV3-2) to TRBJ2-3; D is unresolved. The CDR3 is CASSQEASDTQYF. In DNA, the CDR3 is TGTGCCAGCAGCCAAGAGGCGTCAGATACGCAGTATTTT.